This TCR beta chain is drawn from a study of shared clonotypes between healthy human individuals. The length of the CDR3 is 14 residues. CDR1 and CDR2 (germline): MNHNY, SVGAGI (reference sequence). The V and J ends lost 10 bases and 4 bases, in that order; junction bases with no gene match: 11. Sequencing was performed with immunoSEQ multiplex PCR; in TCRdb, only in-frame clones are kept and a portion is missing. The table includes a few hundred thousand clones, almost 97% detected once. Input material: naive CD4+ T cells sorted from blood. As to subset: CD45RA+ positively selected. This chain links TRBV6-6 with TRBJ1-2; 8 positions agree with TRBD1. This TCR was recovered from a woman aged 25 to 39 in good health. CDR3 region: CATRHRDRFYGYTF. The CDR3 DNA reads TGTGCCACCCGACACCGGGACAGGTTCTATGGCTACACCTTC.